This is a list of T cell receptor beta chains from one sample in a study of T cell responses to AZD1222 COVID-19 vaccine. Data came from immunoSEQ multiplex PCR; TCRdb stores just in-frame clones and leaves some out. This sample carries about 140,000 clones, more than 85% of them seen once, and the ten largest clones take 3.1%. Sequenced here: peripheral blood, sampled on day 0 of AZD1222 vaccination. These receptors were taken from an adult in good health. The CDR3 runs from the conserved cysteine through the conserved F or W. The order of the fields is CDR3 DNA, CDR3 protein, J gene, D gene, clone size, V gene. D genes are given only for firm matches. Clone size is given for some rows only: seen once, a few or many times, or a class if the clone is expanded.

TGTGCCAGCAGCTTAGCCCGAGGACAGGGAGAGGAAAAACTGTTTTTT,CASSLARGQGEEKLFF,TRBJ1-4,TRBD1,once,TRBV7-7
TGTGCCAGCAGCTTATTACCCGGGTGGGGAAACAATGAGCAGTTCTTC,CASSLLPGWGNNEQFF,TRBJ2-1,NA,NA,TRBV7-3
TGCGCCAGCAGCTTGGTTGCGGGAGGGGCCTACACAGATACGCAGTATTTT,CASSLVAGGAYTDTQYF,TRBJ2-3,TRBD2,few,TRBV5-1
TGCGCCAGCAGTAGGGACAGGGGGAATGAGCAGTTCTTC,CASSRDRGNEQFF,TRBJ2-1,TRBD1,NA,TRBV10-1
TGTGCCAGCAGCCGGGACCTCGGGGAGCTGTTTTTT,CASSRDLGELFF,TRBJ2-2,NA,NA,TRBV11-3
TGTGCCAGCAGCTCCACGGACAGCACTTACGAGCAGTACTTC,CASSSTDSTYEQYF,TRBJ2-7,NA,NA,TRBV5-4
TGTGCCAGCAGTACCGGGACAGGGGGCAATTATGGCTACACCTTC,CASSTGTGGNYGYTF,TRBJ1-2,TRBD1,NA,TRBV11-2
TGTGCCTATCAAGCGGGGATCTTCGAGCAGTACTTC,CAYQAGIFEQYF,TRBJ2-7,TRBD2,NA,TRBV30
TGTGCCCCCGCAGGGGGGATCCAGCCCCAGCATTTT,CAPAGGIQPQHF,TRBJ1-5,TRBD1,NA,TRBV12-3/TRBV12-4
TGTGCCAGCAGTGAGCCGGGCTACTACGGTGAGCAGTTCTTC,CASSEPGYYGEQFF,TRBJ2-1,NA,NA,TRBV25-1
TGTGCCAGCAGACTCCGGGACAGGTCATACCAAGAGACCCAGTACTTC,CASRLRDRSYQETQYF,TRBJ2-5,TRBD1,NA,TRBV2
TGTGCCACCAGTGATCCCAGGGACTACTCCTACGAGCAGTACTTC,CATSDPRDYSYEQYF,TRBJ2-7,TRBD2,NA,TRBV24-1
TGTGCCAGCTCACCGGGCCTAGCGGGAGTCAATGAGCAGTTCTTC,CASSPGLAGVNEQFF,TRBJ2-1,TRBD2,NA,TRBV18
TGTGCCAGCAGTTACAGAGGACAAATGGGAAACACCATATATTTT,CASSYRGQMGNTIYF,TRBJ1-3,NA,NA,TRBV6-5
TGCGCCAGCAGCCAAGATAGGGCGGGAGGGAACACCGGGGAGCTGTTTTTT,CASSQDRAGGNTGELFF,TRBJ2-2,TRBD2,NA,TRBV4-3
TGCAGTGCCCGGGCCCCCTACGAGCAGTACTTC,CSARAPYEQYF,TRBJ2-7,NA,NA,TRBV20-1
TGCGCCAGCAGCCAAGTTGTCGTCGACTATGGCTACACCTTC,CASSQVVVDYGYTF,TRBJ1-2,NA,NA,TRBV4-1
TGTGCCAGCAGCTCCGGTCCTTTGAGCAATCAGCCCCAGCATTTT,CASSSGPLSNQPQHF,TRBJ1-5,NA,once,TRBV5-4
TGTGCCAGCAGTCTTCTAGCGGGAGAAGCGAATGAGCAGTTCTTC,CASSLLAGEANEQFF,TRBJ2-1,TRBD2,NA,TRBV28
TGTGCCAGCAGTCCGACAGGCCTGAACACTGAAGCTTTCTTT,CASSPTGLNTEAFF,TRBJ1-1,NA,NA,TRBV27
TGTGCCAGCAGCCTGGGTTCCCCGGGACAGGGGTTCAATCAGCCCCAGCATTTT,CASSLGSPGQGFNQPQHF,TRBJ1-5,TRBD1,NA,TRBV7-9
TGCGCCAGCAGCCAGCGTGACCTTCAGCCCCAGCATTTT,CASSQRDLQPQHF,TRBJ1-5,NA,NA,TRBV4-1
TGCAGCGTCGAGTCGCAGTCCTACGAGCAGTACTTC,CSVESQSYEQYF,TRBJ2-7,NA,NA,TRBV29-1
TGTGCCAGCAGTTTCGCCGTGGAGACCCAGTACTTC,CASSFAVETQYF,TRBJ2-5,NA,NA,TRBV12-3/TRBV12-4
TGCGCCAGCAGCCAAGATCCCATCTTAACAGGGGCTGGAAACACCATATATTTT,CASSQDPILTGAGNTIYF,TRBJ1-3,TRBD1,NA,TRBV4-3
TGCGCCAGCAGCCCTGAACAGGGGCCTAGTTCACCCCTCCACTTT,CASSPEQGPSSPLHF,TRBJ1-6,TRBD1,NA,TRBV5-1
TGTGCCAGCAGCTTAGATGGGGGCTCTGGCTACACCTTC,CASSLDGGSGYTF,TRBJ1-2,NA,NA,TRBV7-9
TGTGCCAGCAGTGAAGCCTGGACTAGCGGGAGAGGGGGGGCAGATACGCAGTATTTT,CASSEAWTSGRGGADTQYF,TRBJ2-3,TRBD2,NA,TRBV6-1
TGTGCCAGCAGCAGACGACTAGCGGGGGACTCCTACGAGCAGTACTTC,CASSRRLAGDSYEQYF,TRBJ2-7,TRBD2,NA,TRBV28
TGTGCCAGTTTGGGACAGGGGACCTACGAGCAGTACTTC,CASLGQGTYEQYF,TRBJ2-7,TRBD1,NA,TRBV7-2
TGCGCCAGCAGCTTGGGGCTAGCGGGAGGGTTTGGATTGCGGACCCAGTACTTC,CASSLGLAGGFGLRTQYF,TRBJ2-5,TRBD2,NA,TRBV5-1
TGTGCCAGCAGATTCAAATGGGGACAGGGGTCAGATACGCAGTATTTT,CASRFKWGQGSDTQYF,TRBJ2-3,TRBD1,once,TRBV13
TGTGCCAGCAGCTTCCGGGACAGGGCTGGAGAGACCCAGTACTTC,CASSFRDRAGETQYF,TRBJ2-5,TRBD1,NA,TRBV11-2
TGTGCCACCAATGACGAGGGTAGCGGTCACAATGAGCAGTTCTTC,CATNDEGSGHNEQFF,TRBJ2-1,NA,NA,TRBV19
TGTGCCAGCAGTTTAGGGGGGCGGTACAATGAGCAGTTCTTC,CASSLGGRYNEQFF,TRBJ2-1,NA,NA,TRBV28
TGTGCCAGCAGTGTGGGTGGGCGTGGCGGTTTAGGTGAAAAACTGTTTTTT,CASSVGGRGGLGEKLFF,TRBJ1-4,NA,NA,TRBV2
TGTGCCAGCAGCCGACCGGGAGGGGGAAATGAGCAGTTCTTC,CASSRPGGGNEQFF,TRBJ2-1,TRBD2,NA,TRBV9
TGTGCCAGCAGCTCTGGACTAGCGGAAGGAAGCACAGATACGCAGTATTTT,CASSSGLAEGSTDTQYF,TRBJ2-3,TRBD2,NA,TRBV11-3
TGTGCCAGCAGCCTACAAGCTTTAACTAGCGGGAGTAGGTACGAGCAGTACTTC,CASSLQALTSGSRYEQYF,TRBJ2-7,TRBD2,NA,TRBV4-2
TGTGCCAGCAGGTCCCCCGGGGGGGCCGGGGAGCTGTTTTTT,CASRSPGGAGELFF,TRBJ2-2,TRBD2,NA,TRBV27
TGTGCCAGCAGCCAAGATGGAGCGGGGGCAGAGACCCAGTACTTC,CASSQDGAGAETQYF,TRBJ2-5,TRBD2,NA,TRBV3-1/TRBV3-2
TGTGCCAGCAGCTTAGTAGGTCCGGAGAACTATGGCTACACCTTC,CASSLVGPENYGYTF,TRBJ1-2,NA,NA,TRBV7-9
TGTGCCAGCAGTCTCCCCGGCTTCGGCTACACCTTC,CASSLPGFGYTF,TRBJ1-2,NA,NA,TRBV6-5
TGTGCCAGCAGCACTAACCCGACCAATCAGCCCCAGCATTTT,CASSTNPTNQPQHF,TRBJ1-5,NA,NA,TRBV11-2
TGTGCCATCAGTCCGGACTTGGGGACCTACGAGCAGTACTTC,CAISPDLGTYEQYF,TRBJ2-7,NA,NA,TRBV10-3
TGTGCCAGCAGCCCTAGCGGGAGTTCCTACAATGAGCAGTTCTTC,CASSPSGSSYNEQFF,TRBJ2-1,TRBD2,NA,TRBV7-7
TGTGCCAGCAGTGAGGGGGGCCAGAGGGTGGGGACCGGAGACTCCTACGAGCAGTACTTC,CASSEGGQRVGTGDSYEQYF,TRBJ2-7,NA,NA,TRBV2
TGTGCCAGCACCCGTAGCGGGGGGAGCACAGATACGCAGTATTTT,CASTRSGGSTDTQYF,TRBJ2-3,TRBD2,NA,TRBV7-9
TGTGCCTGGAGTGTAGTACAGCGAGAGACCCAGTACTTC,CAWSVVQRETQYF,TRBJ2-5,NA,NA,TRBV30
TGTGCCAGCAGCTTTATACAGGTGAACACTGAAGCTTTCTTT,CASSFIQVNTEAFF,TRBJ1-1,NA,once,TRBV11-1
TGTGCCAGCAGATATCTTAGCACAGATACGCAGTATTTT,CASRYLSTDTQYF,TRBJ2-3,NA,NA,TRBV6-5
TGCGCCAGCGGCCGGGACAGCCTACGCGGTCCTGAAGCTTTCTTT,CASGRDSLRGPEAFF,TRBJ1-1,TRBD1,NA,TRBV5-1
TGCGCCAGCAGCTTGGTGGCTAACGGGGCCCCCTCCCCCTATACGCAGTATTTT,CASSLVANGAPSPYTQYF,TRBJ2-3,NA,NA,TRBV5-1